This TCR beta chain was sequenced for a study of blood T cell repertoires in COVID-19. Study-level information: PBMCs, B-cell-depleted T cells, or T cells were the source of the cDNA or gDNA that made up the material.

V lost 3 bases and J 6 bases, leaving 5 bases between the germline ends. Per the germline V gene, CDR1 is ENHRY and CDR2 is SYGVKD. CDR3 length: 12 residues. Original processing methods: Amplification of reference gene primers was used by the study to estimate nucleated cell counts. Sequencing used immunoSEQ multiplex PCR; TCRdb keeps in-frame clones, though not all of them. Clone size and V and J calls were adopted from that table, with D and trimming inferred from the DNA. The sample has more than 140,000 clones; 84% are singletons. This clonotype was obtained from a woman in her fifties or sixties in a cohort sampled during active or convalescent COVID-19. The specimen sequenced was peripheral blood. V gene TRBV10-3 combines with J gene TRBJ2-2; D unresolved. The CDR3 protein is CAISDRPGELFF. CDR3 DNA sequence: TGTGCCATCAGTGACAGGCCCGGGGAGCTGTTTTTT.